This T cell receptor (beta chain) came from a study of T-cell reconstitution after alpha-beta-depleted transplantation in children (dated by TCRdb to 2016 to 2018). Regarding the complete study: T-cell immune reconstitution after TCRalphabeta/CD19-depleted allogeneic hematopoietic cell transplantation in children was quantitatively tracked in the study by means of TCR repertoire profiling.

Libraries were constructed by PCR. Sequenced on an Illumina HiSeq 2500. TCR libraries were prepared with molecular barcoding, using unique molecular identifiers to normalize TCRbeta repertoire quantification. The public reads were reprocessed in TCRdb via fastp at Q25 and MiXCR, keeping in-frame beta chains. Records with the same CDR3 protein are collapsed into one entry carrying the most frequent genes and DNA. Across this sample there are some 590,000 distinct CDR3 sequences, with 8% to 11% seen only once. Jointly, the top ten make up 4% of the sample. As concerns this clonotype: What antigen it recognizes has not been identified. Base qualities are not at hand, and no much larger clone is one base apart.

V is trimmed back by 6 bases and J by 2 bases, and the junction contains 7 bases that no gene match accounts for. CDR1 and CDR2 were assigned from the germline V gene as MDHEN and SYDVKM. Including cysteine and phenylalanine, the CDR3 has 15 amino acids. Left in the record is the CDR3 DNA by itself, 45 bases read in frame from the first base. This specimen consisted of PBMCs from the stem cell graft donor, obtained from the stem cell graft. The chain couples TRBV28 to TRBJ2-7; TRBD1 fits 10 bases in the junction. The clonotype comes from a human donor who donated a stem cell graft to a child with acute myeloid leukemia. This receptor has the CDR3 CASRGGTGVPYEQYF. Here is the DNA: TGTGCCAGCAGAGGGGGGACAGGGGTTCCCTACGAGCAGTACTTC.